This TCR beta chain is from a study of T cells after somatic rescue of genetic block. Using immunoSEQ multiplex PCR, the repertoire was profiled, and TCRdb retains in-frame clones only, with some absent. The table records about 6,800 clones, around 80% of them present only once. Between the trimmed V and J ends, which lost 3 bases and 6 bases, there was a span of 14 bases. The germline V gene has CDR1 MNHNS and CDR2 SASEGT. The CDR3 runs 14 residues. Input material: peripheral blood mononuclear cells (PBMCs). The genes are TRBV6-1 and TRBJ1-1, with a weak D call TRBD1 (5 bases). This TCR came from a boy younger than 18. The CDR3 DNA reads as TGTGCCAGCAGTGACAACAGGTTTCGGGCTGAAGCTTTCTTT. Its translation is CASSDNRFRAEAFF.